This T cell receptor (beta chain) was identified during a study of response to subunit inactivated influenza vaccine. This clonotype was recorded a few times. MiXCR was run by TCRdb on the RT-PCR reads, yielding one entry per CDR3 protein. The repertoire consists of more than 550,000 distinct CDR3 sequences, with roughly 12% occurring once and the leading ten covering around 10%. A further study also used this sample, focusing on T cells expressing NK-cell markers. This second report adds: It was by 5'RACE template switching with UMIs that TCR beta cDNA was made.

The starting material was PBMCs from blood, obtained on the day of vaccination. This receptor was taken from a man aged 50-60 years who received an inactivated influenza vaccine.

The CDR3 DNA sequence: TGTGCCAGCAGCACCCTTAGCGGAGCCTCCTACAATGAGCAGTTCTTC. As protein: CASSTLSGASYNEQFF. The rearrangement joins TRBV7-9 to TRBJ2-1, with a possible D match to TRBD2 (6 bases). Germline V gives CDR1 SEHNR, CDR2 FQNEAQ (reference sequence). The CDR3 contains 16 residues. V was pared by 5 bases and J by 0 bases, with 14 bases between. The full variable domain, completed using reference TRBV7-9 and TRBJ2-1, is DTGVSQNPRHKITKRGQNVTFRCDPISEHNRLYWYRQTLGQGPEFLTYFQNEAQLEKSRLLSDRFSAERPKGSFSTLEIQRTEQGDSAMYLCASSTLSGASYNEQFFGPGTRLTVL.